Listed here are 4 T cell receptor beta chains from one sample, sequenced in a study of blood T cells in healthy people across ages. Combining a sample-barcoded 5' primer with a J-beta primer mix, a second PCR ran for about 7 to 11 cycles. MiXCR, applied by TCRdb to the 5' RACE reads, yields one record per CDR3 protein. The sample holds 450,000 to 700,000 distinct CDR3 sequences, 25% to 30% seen once. The sequenced material came from blood. Receptors originate from a woman between 70 and 85 years old in good health.

This clonotype was found a few times. One junction end disagrees with the germline gene, perhaps due to a read error. This sequence joins TRBV7-7 and TRBJ2-5; 8 positions match TRBD2. The CDR3 runs 15 residues. Per germline, CDR1 SSHAT and CDR2 FNYEAQ (reference sequence). The CDR3 nucleotides read TGTGCTAGCAGCTTAGGAGAGTCTAGCGGGGAGACCCAGTACTTC. It yields the protein CASSLGESSGETQYF.

This clonotype showed up just a few times. This CDR3 is CASSAGQAAVEPQHF. For the CDR3, the DNA is TGTGCCAGCAGCGCAGGACAGGCCGCGGTAGAGCCCCAGCATTTT. The chain recombines TRBV9 with TRBJ1-5, with TRBD1 identical over 7 bases. CDR3 length: 15 residues. With V trimmed by 3 bases and J by 8 bases, 11 bases remained unmatched. Per germline, CDR1 SGDLS and CDR2 YYNGEE.

The chain joins TRBV7-2 to TRBJ1-4, with 10 bases that match TRBD1. There are 14 residues in the CDR3. J was trimmed by 10 bases and V by 5 bases; bases with no gene match: 7. Germline assignment: CDR1 SGHTA and CDR2 FQGNSA. The CDR3 DNA follows: TGTGCCAGCAGCATGGGACAGGGGTTGGGAAAACTGTTTTTT. Its protein is CASSMGQGLGKLFF.

The chain carries TRBV20-1 and TRBJ1-2; D not certain. V dropped 3 bases and J dropped 4 bases, with 9 bases sitting between them. Germline CDR1 and CDR2: DFQATT and SNEGSKA (reference sequence). The length of the CDR3 is 12 residues. CDR3 DNA sequence: TGCAGTGCTAGTCCACAGACCTATGGCTACACCTTC. Translation: CSASPQTYGYTF.